This T cell receptor beta chain was sequenced for a study of beta chain features in type 1 diabetes. The study, taken as a whole, reports: Any HLA-type effect on TCRB rearrangement remained unresolved here. Among type 1 diabetes patients, VDJ junctions had fewer insertions and more deletions.

Looked up from germline, CDR1 is SGHRS and CDR2 is YFSETQ. V shed 1 base and J 3 bases; nucleotides not matched to a gene: 7. CDR3 size: 15 residues. This clone has more than one count but fewer than ten. Its antigen is unknown. Expressed TCRB transcripts were sequenced after all isolated RNA was converted to cDNA. The assay was immunoSEQ multiplex PCR, and TCRdb's table has in-frame clones only and misses some. The sample contains 300,000 to 450,000 clones, roughly 12% of which appear only once. The specimen sequenced was naive CD4+ T cells from blood. The TCR sequence derives from a man aged 18-30 years in good health. The chain carries TRBV5-1 and TRBJ2-7, with TRBD1 identical over 7 bases. CDR3 DNA: TGCGCCAGCAGCTTGAGTGCAGGGGGAATCTACGAGCAGTACTTC. Its translation is CASSLSAGGIYEQYF.